This TCR beta chain originates from a study of T cells in Graves' hyperthyroidism and ophthalmopathy. General study results and limits: Most thyroid-expanded clonotypes above 0.001 were also found in blood.

Trimming pared 3 bases from V and 14 bases from J, leaving 16 bases between. CDR1 is MDHEN and CDR2 is SYDVKM in the germline V gene. The CDR3 sequence is 12 residues long. The study left out patients who had uncontrolled infection, other autoimmune disease, pregnancy or lactation. There were TCR beta CDR3 regions amplified from RNA transcripts. Primed by the HTBI set, a first-round RT-PCR was run on the TCR CDR3. A single record per CDR3 protein comes from TCRdb applying MiXCR to the multiplex PCR reads. The repertoire includes 200,000 to 250,000 distinct CDR3 sequences, around 25% of them detected once, and under 40% sits in the top ten. This clonotype occurred many times. Its antigen is unidentified.

The material sequenced was blood. The sequence came from a middle-aged woman with Graves' ophthalmopathy. The rearrangement uses TRBV28 and TRBJ1-2; tentatively, D is TRBD1 (6 bases). CDR3 nucleotide sequence: TGTGCCAGCAGTTTCTGGCAGGGCCAGGGGACCTTC. This codes for CASSFWQGQGTF.